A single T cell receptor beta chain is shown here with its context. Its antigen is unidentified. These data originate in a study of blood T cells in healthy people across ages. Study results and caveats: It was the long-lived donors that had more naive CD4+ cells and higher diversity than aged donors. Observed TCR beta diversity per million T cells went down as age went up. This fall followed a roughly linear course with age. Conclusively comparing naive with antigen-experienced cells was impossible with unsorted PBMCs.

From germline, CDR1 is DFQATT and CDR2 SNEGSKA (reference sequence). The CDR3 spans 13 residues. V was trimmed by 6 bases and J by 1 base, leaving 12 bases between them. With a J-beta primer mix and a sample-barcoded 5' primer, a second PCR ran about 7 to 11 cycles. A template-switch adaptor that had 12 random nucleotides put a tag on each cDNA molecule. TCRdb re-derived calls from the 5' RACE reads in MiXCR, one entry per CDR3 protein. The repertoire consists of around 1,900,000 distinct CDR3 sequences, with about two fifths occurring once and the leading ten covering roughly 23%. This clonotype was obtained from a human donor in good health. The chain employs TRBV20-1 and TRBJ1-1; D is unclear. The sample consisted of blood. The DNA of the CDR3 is TGCAGTGCGACGGAGGACGGGAACACTGAAGCTTTCTTT. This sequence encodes CSATEDGNTEAFF.